This T cell receptor beta chain is drawn from a study of T cell clones after liver transplantation. Looking at the study overall: Apart from three HCV-positive recipients, transplants were for non-autoimmune, non-viral reasons. Overall study results and limits: In two subjects, few donor cells limited the measurable donor-reactive repertoire.

Of note for this clone: Its antigen is not known.

With V trimmed by 4 bases and J by 0 bases, 6 bases remained unmatched. CDR1 is GTSNPN and CDR2 is SVGIG in the germline V gene (reference sequence). This CDR3 contains 16 residues. Produced via immunoSEQ multiplex PCR; TCRdb's table is partial and in-frame only. Of 7,500 to 9,500 clones listed, 75% to 90% are singletons. This sequence originates from a human donor who received a liver transplant. Sequencing was performed on CD8+ T cells from blood, taken before liver transplant. This chain uses TRBV30 with TRBJ2-6, with TRBD2 matching over 7 bases. The CDR3 region has the DNA TGTGCCTGGACAGTGGGAGGGCTCTCTGGGGCCAACGTCCTGACTTTC. It is translated as CAWTVGGLSGANVLTF.